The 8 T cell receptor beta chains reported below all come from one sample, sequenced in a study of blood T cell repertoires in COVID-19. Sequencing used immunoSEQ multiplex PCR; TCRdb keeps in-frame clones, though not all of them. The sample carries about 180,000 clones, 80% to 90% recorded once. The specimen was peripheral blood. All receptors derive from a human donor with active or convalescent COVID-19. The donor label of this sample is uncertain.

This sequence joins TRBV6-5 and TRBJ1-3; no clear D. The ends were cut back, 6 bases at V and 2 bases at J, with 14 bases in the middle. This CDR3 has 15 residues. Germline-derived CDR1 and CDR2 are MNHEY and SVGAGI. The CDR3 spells CASSRGYWAGNTIYF. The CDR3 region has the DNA TGTGCCAGCAGCCGAGGGTACTGGGCTGGAAACACCATATATTTT.

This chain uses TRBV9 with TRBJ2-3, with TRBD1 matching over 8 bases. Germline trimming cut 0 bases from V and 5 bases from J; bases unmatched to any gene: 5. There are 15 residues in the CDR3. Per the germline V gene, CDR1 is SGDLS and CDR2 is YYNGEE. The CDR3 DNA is TGTGCCAGCAGCGTAGCAGGACAGGGTGGAGATACGCAGTATTTT. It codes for CASSVAGQGGDTQYF. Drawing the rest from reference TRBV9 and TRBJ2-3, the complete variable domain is DSGVTQTPKHLITATGQRVTLRCSPRSGDLSVYWYQQSLDQGLQFLIQYYNGEERAKGNILERFSAQQFPDLHSELNLSSLELGDSALYFCASSVAGQGGDTQYFGPGTRLTVL.

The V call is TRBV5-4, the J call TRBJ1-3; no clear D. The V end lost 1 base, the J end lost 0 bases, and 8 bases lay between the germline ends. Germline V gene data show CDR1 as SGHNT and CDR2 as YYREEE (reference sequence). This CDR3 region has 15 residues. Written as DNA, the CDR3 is TGTGCCAGCAGCTTGTGGGCCGTCTCTGGAAACACCATATATTTT. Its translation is CASSLWAVSGNTIYF.

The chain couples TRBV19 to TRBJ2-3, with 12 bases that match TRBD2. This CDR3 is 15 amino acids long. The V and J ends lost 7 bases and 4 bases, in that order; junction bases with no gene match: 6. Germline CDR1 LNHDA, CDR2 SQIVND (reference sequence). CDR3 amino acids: CASTLTSGSADTQYF. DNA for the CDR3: TGTGCCAGTACTCTGACTAGCGGGAGTGCAGATACGCAGTATTTT.

This chain's CDR3 is CASSQRGLGRKINQPQHF. CDR3 bases: TGCGCCAGCAGTCAAAGGGGACTAGGGAGAAAGATAAATCAGCCCCAGCATTTT. The chain has TRBV23-1 and TRBJ1-5; weak D call: TRBD1 (5 bases). TRBV23-1 is classed as an ORF, of uncertain function. This CDR3 is built from 18 residues. The V end lost 2 bases, the J end lost 4 bases, and 21 bases lay between the germline ends.

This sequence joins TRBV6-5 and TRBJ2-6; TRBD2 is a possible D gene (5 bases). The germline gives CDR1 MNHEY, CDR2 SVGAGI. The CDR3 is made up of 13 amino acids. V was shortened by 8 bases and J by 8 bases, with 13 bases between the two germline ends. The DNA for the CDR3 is TGTGCCAGCGAAAGTGCGGGCACCAACGTCCTGACTTTC. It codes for CASESAGTNVLTF.

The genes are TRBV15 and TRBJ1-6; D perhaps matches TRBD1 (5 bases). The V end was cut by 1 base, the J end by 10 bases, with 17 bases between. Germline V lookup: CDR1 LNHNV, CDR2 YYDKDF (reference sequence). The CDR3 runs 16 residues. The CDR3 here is CATSRATGGEGSPLHF. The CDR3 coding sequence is TGTGCCACCAGCAGAGCGACCGGGGGGGAGGGATCACCCCTCCACTTT.

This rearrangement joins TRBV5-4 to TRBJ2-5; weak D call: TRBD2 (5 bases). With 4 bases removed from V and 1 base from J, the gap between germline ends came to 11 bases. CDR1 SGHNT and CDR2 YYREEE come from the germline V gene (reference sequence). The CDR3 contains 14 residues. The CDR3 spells CASSDGVFQETQYF. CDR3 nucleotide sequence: TGTGCCAGCAGCGACGGGGTCTTCCAAGAGACCCAGTACTTC.